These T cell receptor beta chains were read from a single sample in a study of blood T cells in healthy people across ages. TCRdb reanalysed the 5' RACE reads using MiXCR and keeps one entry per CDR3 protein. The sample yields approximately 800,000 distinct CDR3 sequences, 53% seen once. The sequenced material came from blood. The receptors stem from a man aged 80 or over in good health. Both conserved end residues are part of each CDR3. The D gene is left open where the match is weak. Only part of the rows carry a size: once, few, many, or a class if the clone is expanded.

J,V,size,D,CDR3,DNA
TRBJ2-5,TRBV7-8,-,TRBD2,CASSSTSGRAHEQYF,TGTGCCAGCAGCTCCACTAGCGGGAGGGCCCATGAGCAGTACTTC
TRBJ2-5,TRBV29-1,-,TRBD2,CSAHPSGRQETQYF,TGCAGCGCCCATCCTAGCGGCCGGCAAGAGACCCAGTACTTC
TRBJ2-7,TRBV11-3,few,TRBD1,CASSLTGTGGGEQYF,TGTGCCAGCAGCTTGACCGGGACAGGGGGTGGCGAGCAGTACTTC
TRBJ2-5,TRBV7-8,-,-,CASSPGPQGTQYF,TGTGCCAGCAGCCCAGGCCCCCAGGGGACCCAGTACTTC
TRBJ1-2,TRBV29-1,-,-,CSVGLTLGGHGYTF,TGCAGCGTTGGGCTTACCCTGGGGGGCCATGGCTACACCTTC
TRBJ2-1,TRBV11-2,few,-,CASSLTGFGRDEQFF,TGTGCCAGCAGCTTAACAGGGTTTGGTCGCGATGAGCAGTTCTTC
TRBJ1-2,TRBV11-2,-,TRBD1,CASSLRDRGTNGYTF,TGTGCCAGCAGCCTCCGGGACAGGGGGACCAATGGCTACACCTTC
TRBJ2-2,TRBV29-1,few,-,CSVGRTNANTGELFF,TGCAGCGTTGGAAGGACAAACGCGAACACCGGGGAGCTGTTTTTT
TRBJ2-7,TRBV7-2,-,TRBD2,CTSSTGLARGTEQYF,TGTACCAGCAGCACCGGACTAGCGAGGGGCACAGAGCAGTACTTC
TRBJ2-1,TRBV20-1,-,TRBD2,CSASGRPDPNEQFF,TGCAGTGCTAGCGGGAGGCCGGATCCCAATGAGCAGTTCTTC
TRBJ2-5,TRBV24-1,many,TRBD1,CATSDRDRQTQYF,TGTGCCACCAGTGACCGGGACAGGCAGACCCAGTACTTC
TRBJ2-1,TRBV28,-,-,CASSLLRGRRSYNEQFF,TGTGCCAGCAGTTTATTGAGGGGACGCCGATCCTACAATGAGCAGTTCTTC
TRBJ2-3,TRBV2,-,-,CASISFTDTQYF,TGTGCCAGCATCAGCTTCACAGATACGCAGTATTTT
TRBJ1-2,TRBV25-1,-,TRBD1,CASSELTGNYGYTF,TGTGCCAGCAGTGAACTGACAGGGAACTATGGCTACACCTTC
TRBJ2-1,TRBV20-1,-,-,CSARALGRPRGNEQFF,TGCAGTGCTAGGGCACTAGGGCGACCAAGGGGAAATGAGCAGTTCTTC
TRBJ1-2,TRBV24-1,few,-,CATSDPGSNYGYTF,TGTGCCACCAGTGACCCGGGGTCTAACTATGGCTACACCTTC
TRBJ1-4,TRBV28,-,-,CASSALRGGKLFF,TGTGCCAGCAGCGCACTGCGGGGCGGAAAACTGTTTTTT
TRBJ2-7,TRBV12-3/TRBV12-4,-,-,CASRDKGGSYEQYF,TGTGCCAGCAGGGATAAAGGGGGTTCCTACGAGCAGTACTTC
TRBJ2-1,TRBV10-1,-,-,CASSPSRGAGVNEQFF,TGCGCCAGCAGTCCCTCTCGGGGGGCGGGAGTTAATGAGCAGTTCTTC
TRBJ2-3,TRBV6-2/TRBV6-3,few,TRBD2,CASSLPGLAGAGHRYAYF,TGTGCCAGCAGTTTACCGGGACTAGCGGGAGCAGGCCACAGATACGCGTATTTT
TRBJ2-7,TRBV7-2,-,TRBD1,CASSLPPGQASYERYF,TGTGCCAGCAGCTTACCCCCGGGACAGGCCTCCTACGAGCGGTACTTC
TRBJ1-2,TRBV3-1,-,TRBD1,CASSLTGHGYYGYTF,TGCGCCAGCAGCTTGACAGGGCATGGCTACTATGGCTACACCTTC
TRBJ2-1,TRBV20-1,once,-,CSADGTNLSSYNEQFF,TGCAGTGCTGACGGTACTAACCTGAGCTCCTACAATGAGCAGTTCTTC
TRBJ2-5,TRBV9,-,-,CASSVAPSSRSGETQYF,TGTGCCAGCAGCGTAGCCCCCTCCTCGCGGAGCGGAGAGACCCAGTACTTC
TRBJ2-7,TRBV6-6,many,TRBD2,CASSYVAGGLYEQYF,TGTGCCAGCAGTTACGTGGCGGGAGGGCTCTACGAGCAGTACTTC
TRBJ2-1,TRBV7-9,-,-,CASSHGRVQFF,TGTGCCAGCAGTCACGGACGAGTGCAGTTCTTC
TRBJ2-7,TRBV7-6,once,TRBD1,CASSPRTGFVYEQYF,TGTGCCAGCAGCCCAAGGACAGGTTTTGTGTACGAGCAGTACTTC
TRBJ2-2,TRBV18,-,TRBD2,CASSRRVPAGSTGELFF,TGTGCCAGCTCACGCCGGGTCCCAGCGGGAAGCACCGGGGAGCTGTTTTTT
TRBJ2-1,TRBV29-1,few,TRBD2,CSVEGLAGVNPEQFF,TGCAGCGTTGAAGGGCTAGCGGGAGTGAATCCTGAGCAGTTCTTC
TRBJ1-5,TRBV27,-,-,CASSARDTNQPQHF,TGTGCCAGCAGTGCCCGGGACACCAATCAGCCCCAGCATTTT
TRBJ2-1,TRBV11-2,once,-,CASTLGTHQYEQFF,TGTGCCAGCACCCTTGGAACTCACCAATACGAGCAGTTCTTC
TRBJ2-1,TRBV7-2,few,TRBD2,CASSPGTSGRYEQFF,TGTGCCAGCAGCCCCGGGACTAGCGGGAGATATGAGCAGTTCTTC
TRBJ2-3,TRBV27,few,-,CASSLSRTSDTQYF,TGTGCCAGCAGTTTATCGAGGACTTCAGATACGCAGTATTTT
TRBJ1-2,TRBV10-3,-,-,CAISEVLGEPNYGYTF,TGTGCCATCAGTGAGGTCTTGGGGGAACCTAACTATGGCTACACCTTC
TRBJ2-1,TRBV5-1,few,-,CASSFAIHEQFF,TGCGCCAGCAGCTTTGCGATTCATGAGCAGTTCTTC
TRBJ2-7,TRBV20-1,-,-,CSARGQIYNEQYF,TGCAGTGCTAGAGGCCAGATATACAATGAGCAGTACTTC
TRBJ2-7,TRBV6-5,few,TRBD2,CASSYSRTSHTYEQYF,TGTGCCAGCAGTTACTCCCGGACTAGCCACACCTACGAGCAGTACTTC
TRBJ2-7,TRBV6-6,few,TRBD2,CASSLLAGEVKPYEQYF,TGTGCCAGCAGCCTACTAGCGGGAGAAGTCAAGCCCTACGAGCAGTACTTC
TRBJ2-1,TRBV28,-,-,CASSQTSFRSYNEQFF,TGTGCCAGCAGCCAAACTAGCTTTCGCTCCTACAATGAGCAGTTCTTC
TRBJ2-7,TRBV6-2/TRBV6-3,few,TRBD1,CASRTRDRGSYEQYF,TGTGCCAGCAGAACCCGGGACAGGGGTTCCTACGAGCAGTACTTC
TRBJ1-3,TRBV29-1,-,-,CSVAWSGNTIYF,TGCAGCGTCGCCTGGTCTGGAAACACCATATATTTT
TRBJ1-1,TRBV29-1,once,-,CSVVRQLNTEAFF,TGCAGCGTTGTTAGACAGTTGAACACTGAAGCTTTCTTT
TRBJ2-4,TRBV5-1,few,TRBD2,CASSGGPSGSHIQYF,TGCGCCAGTTCCGGGGGGCCAAGCGGGAGTCACATTCAGTACTTC
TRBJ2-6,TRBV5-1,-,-,CASSLANPGANVLTF,TGCGCCAGCAGCTTGGCGAACCCTGGGGCCAACGTCCTGACTTTC
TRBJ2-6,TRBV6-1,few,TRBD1,CASSVQGAGANVLTF,TGTGCCAGCAGTGTCCAGGGGGCTGGGGCCAACGTCCTGACTTTC
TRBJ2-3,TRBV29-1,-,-,CSAAASTDTQYF,TGCAGCGCTGCAGCTAGCACAGATACGCAGTATTTT